This TCR beta chain stems from a study of T cells in narcolepsy. On the study more broadly: Healthy controls were enrolled alongside patients with narcolepsy type 1 or type 2.

Repertoires were generated with immunoSEQ multiplex PCR, while TCRdb's copy carries only in-frame clones and drops some. The sample comprises 23,000 or so clones, 80% to 90% of which are singletons, and under 1.5% rests with the top ten. As concerns this clone: Its antigen is not identified.

General study results and limits: Reportedly, autoreactive clonotypes were serially detected in patients' blood but not controls'.

This CDR3 has 14 residues. V was pared by 8 bases and J by 8 bases, with 5 bases of the junction left unmatched. CDR1 is SNHLY, CDR2 FYNNEI, per germline. This TCR was sampled from a human donor with narcolepsy. The sample consisted of CD45RA- memory CD4+ T cells from PBMCs. The V call is TRBV2, the J call TRBJ2-1, with 14 bases fitting TRBD2. For the CDR3, the DNA is TGTGCCAGCGGGCGACTAGCGGGAGGGTATGAGCAGTTCTTC. Translated, it gives CASGRLAGGYEQFF.